This T cell receptor (beta chain) was sequenced for a study of T cell repertoires in cytomegalovirus infection (dated by TCRdb to between 2019 and 2020). Background for the entire study: Peptide stimulations targeted recently identified HLA-C-restricted CMV epitopes, whose presentation resists viral immunomodulation, together with well-studied HLA-B-restricted epitopes. The HLA type of each donor mattered for the analysis, because public TCR beta signatures pointed to carriage of CMV infection along with the matching HLA type.

Findings and caveats that apply to the study as a whole: The ex vivo response was dominated by HLA-C-restricted CMV-specific TCR beta clonotypes, which also provided the single most frequent clonotype in two of eight donors. In both this cohort and an independent roughly 330-donor cohort, the cumulative frequency of public TCR beta family members distinguished carriers of CMV infection plus the relevant HLA type.

Note on this clonotype: Its antigen is unknown. No much larger clonotype is one base removed from it; base qualities were not supplied.

Sequencing took place on an Illumina HiSeq 1500. The public reads were run again by TCRdb, first through fastp at Q25 and then through MiXCR, and only productive beta chains were kept. Rows are combined by CDR3 protein, so each entry shows the most common genes and DNA. This sample has approximately 89,000 distinct CDR3 sequences in its table, and approximately 30% of those were observed once. Of the sample, approximately 71% is held by the ten largest clones. CDR1 and CDR2, per the germline V gene (reference sequence), are DFQATT and SNEGSKA. V loses 1 base, J loses 1 base, and the germline ends lie 16 bases apart. The CDR3 measures 16 amino acids from cysteine to phenylalanine. Here the CDR3 DNA is all that survives: 48 bases in frame from base 1. The label giving this sample's treatment or condition can be read as: in vitro stimulation with specific CMV peptide epitopes to enrich CMV-specific T cells.

The TCR was taken from a human donor in good health (CMV status not recorded). Some clones in this sample may be carry-over from other donors' samples. Here the chain combines TRBV20-1 and TRBJ1-2; the D gene cannot be named for sure. Here the sequenced sample was CD8+ T cells from cultured PBMCs, taken from culture after CMV antigen stimulation. CDR3 loop: CSARAPSHPFNYGYTF. The sequenced DNA is TGCAGTGCTAGAGCCCCATCACATCCGTTTAACTATGGCTACACCTTC.